The present TCR beta chain was sequenced within a study of human T cells and chemical hapten exposure. As for the study in general: Minor pooled library volume differences mainly drove per-sample TCR yield variation.

Overall study results and limits: Significantly more large CDR3 similarity clusters arose among expanded TCRs than among controls.

With respect to this clonotype: Its antigen is as yet unknown.

Trimming left V 0 bases short and J 2 bases short, with 17 bases between. This CDR3 is built from 17 residues. Germline V gene sequence: CDR1 MNHNY, CDR2 SVGAGI (reference sequence). Time point reported: patch test 1, 2 weeks after DPC sensitization. Noted treatment: therapeutic diphenylcyclopropenone sensitization with weekly scalp DPC. Donors, patients with alopecia ranging from 18 to 70 years old and judged suitable for DPC, provided samples. What the library attached to individual cDNA molecules were unique molecular identifiers. TCRdb processed the RACE reads anew with MiXCR; each CDR3 protein has one entry. The sample contains about 120,000 distinct CDR3 sequences, roughly 15% of which appear only once.

This material consisted of whole blood, taken in connection with sensitization to the hapten diphenylcyclopropenone (DPC). The genes are TRBV6-6 and TRBJ2-7; the D gene is possibly TRBD1 (7 bases). The clonotype was recovered from a man younger than 35 with alopecia areata. Some clones in this sample may be carry-over from other donors' samples. The DNA for the CDR3 is TGTGCCAGCAGTTACTCTAGGGTTGCGGGACAGCCCTACGAGCAGTACTTC. Translation gives CASSYSRVAGQPYEQYF.